These T cell receptor beta chains were read from a single sample in a study of tumor-infiltrating lymphocytes in primary liver carcinoma. MiXCR, applied by TCRdb to the multiplex PCR reads, yields one record per CDR3 protein. In the table there are about 120,000 distinct CDR3 sequences, about two thirds of which are singletons. The sample consisted of tumor-adjacent normal liver tissue. The source of these receptors is a woman aged 55-70 years with primary liver carcinoma and hepatitis B virus infection. CDR3s include the opening cysteine and the closing phenylalanine or tryptophan. Fields, in order: CDR3 DNA, CDR3 protein, J gene, V gene, clone size, D gene. A D gene is named only where the DNA matches it firmly. Clone size is given for some rows only: seen once, a few or many times, or a class if the clone is expanded.

TGTGCCTGGAGTCTAGGCGGACACGGTGAAAAACTGTTTTTT,CAWSLGGHGEKLFF,TRBJ1-4,TRBV30,-,-
TGTGCCAGCAGCTTAGTGGGTTATACCGAAAATGAGCAGTTCTTC,CASSLVGYTENEQFF,TRBJ2-1,TRBV7-9,-,-
TGTGCCAGCAGCTTAGGGGGGGTTACGAACACCGGGGAGCTGTTTTTT,CASSLGGVTNTGELFF,TRBJ2-2,TRBV5-4,many,-
TGCAGCGTTGAACTGGGGTACGAGCAGTACTTC,CSVELGYEQYF,TRBJ2-7,TRBV29-1,many,-
TGCAGCGTTGCCCGACTAGCGGGGGCCCCTGGGAAGCAGTTCTTC,CSVARLAGAPGKQFF,TRBJ2-1,TRBV29-1,-,TRBD2
TGTGCCAGCACTCTTCCTGGACGGAGCACAGATACGCAGTATTTT,CASTLPGRSTDTQYF,TRBJ2-3,TRBV12-3/TRBV12-4,-,-
TGTGCTAGCAGCCTCTTAGCGGGAAACACAGATACGCAGTATTTT,CASSLLAGNTDTQYF,TRBJ2-3,TRBV11-3,-,TRBD2
TGCGCCAGTAGTCTTTCATCAGGTATGTCGAGCACTGAAGCTTCCTTT,CASSLSSGMSSTEASF,TRBJ1-1,TRBV4-1,-,-
TGTGCCAGCAGACCGGGACTAGCGGGAAAGTACGAGCAGTACTTC,CASRPGLAGKYEQYF,TRBJ2-7,TRBV6-6,many,TRBD2
TGTGCCAGCATGGGGGGACAGGGAGCCTACAATGAGCAGTTCTTC,CASMGGQGAYNEQFF,TRBJ2-1,TRBV12-3/TRBV12-4,-,TRBD1
TGTGCCAGCAACTTGGAGGGGGCTAAGTGGAATGAGCGGTTCTTC,CASNLEGAKWNERFF,TRBJ2-1,TRBV5-4,-,-
TGTGCCAGCAGCTTAGATCCTTTGTCAGCACTGTTTTTT,CASSLDPLSALFF,TRBJ1-4,TRBV11-2,-,-
TGCAGCATTATAAAAGGGGCCGCCGCTGAAGCTTTCTTT,CSIIKGAAAEAFF,TRBJ1-1,TRBV29-1,-,-
TGTGCCGGCAGCTTGGAGGGAAGACTTCCCGGGAGCGCCTACGAGCAGTACTTC,CAGSLEGRLPGSAYEQYF,TRBJ2-7,TRBV5-5,-,-
TGTGCCAGCGTCGGGAGGAGGGGAAGAGACTCACCCACCTACGAGCAGTACTTC,CASVGRRGRDSPTYEQYF,TRBJ2-7,TRBV6-5,many,TRBD2
TGTGCCAGCTCACTTGCCATGGCGAACACTGAAGCTTTCTTT,CASSLAMANTEAFF,TRBJ1-1,TRBV18,once,-
TGTGCCAGCAGCTCCGAGAGGGGGTTGAACACTGAAGCTTTCTTT,CASSSERGLNTEAFF,TRBJ1-1,TRBV13,few,-
TGCAGCGTCGCCGTCTCAGGGACAGGATTTTATGGCTACACCTTC,CSVAVSGTGFYGYTF,TRBJ1-2,TRBV29-1,many,TRBD1
TGTGCATGCAGCTTAGACCAGCATTATGGCTACACCTTC,CACSLDQHYGYTF,TRBJ1-2,TRBV7-9,-,-
TGCAGCGTCACCGTCTCAGGGACAGGATTTTACGGCTACACCTTC,CSVTVSGTGFYGYTF,TRBJ1-2,TRBV29-1,-,TRBD1
TGTGCCAGCAGCTTAGGGCCTAGCAGGGCTATCACAGATAAGCAGTATTTT,CASSLGPSRAITDKQYF,TRBJ2-3,TRBV11-2,-,-
TGTGCCACCAGTGACCCGCGGCAGGGCCAAAAACTGTTTTTT,CATSDPRQGQKLFF,TRBJ1-4,TRBV24-1,-,-
TGTGCCAGTCGTGGTCATGAAAAACTGTTTTTT,CASRGHEKLFF,TRBJ1-4,TRBV11-3,-,-
TGTGCCAGCAGCTTGGAGAGGGCTAAGTGGTATGAGCAGTTCTTC,CASSLERAKWYEQFF,TRBJ2-1,TRBV5-4,-,-
TGTGGCAGCATGGAGGGGGATCGGAGGGATAACAATCAGCCCCAGCATTTT,CGSMEGDRRDNNQPQHF,TRBJ1-5,TRBV28,-,-
TGTGCCAGCAGTTTGGAGGCGGGGAATCAGCCCCAGCATTTT,CASSLEAGNQPQHF,TRBJ1-5,TRBV28,-,-
TGTGTCAGCAGAGGGGTATATAGCAATCAGCCCCAGCATTTT,CVSRGVYSNQPQHF,TRBJ1-5,TRBV12-3/TRBV12-4,few,-
TGTGCCAGCTCACGGGGACTAGCGAGTCTGGAAGATACGCAGTATTTT,CASSRGLASLEDTQYF,TRBJ2-3,TRBV18,-,TRBD2
TGTGCCGGCATATTAGTCGGACAGGTAGGGAATGAGCAGTTCTTC,CAGILVGQVGNEQFF,TRBJ2-1,TRBV11-2,-,TRBD1
TGCGCCAGCAGCCTGGGACATGGATTAATAAAAAACTATGAGCAGTACTTC,CASSLGHGLIKNYEQYF,TRBJ2-7,TRBV5-1,-,-
TGTGCCAGCAGCTTAGTTGCAGGGTATGGCAAGCAGTACTTC,CASSLVAGYGKQYF,TRBJ2-7,TRBV7-8,few,-
TGTGCCAGCAGCGGGTGGGACAGCCAAGAGACCCAGTACTTC,CASSGWDSQETQYF,TRBJ2-5,TRBV12-3/TRBV12-4,many,TRBD1
TGTGCCAGCGGGGCAGTCGAAGACTTCGGCAATGAGCAGTTCTTC,CASGAVEDFGNEQFF,TRBJ2-1,TRBV6-1,many,-
TGTGCCTACTACCCCCCAGTCTATAACAATCAGCCCCAGCATTTT,CAYYPPVYNNQPQHF,TRBJ1-5,TRBV21-1,-,-
TGTGGCGCTACCGGACGGGACCCGTCCTACAATGAGCAGTTCTTC,CGATGRDPSYNEQFF,TRBJ2-1,TRBV29-1,-,-
TGCAGCGCCGCAAAACTAGCGGGAAGGAGGAAAGAGCAGTACTTC,CSAAKLAGRRKEQYF,TRBJ2-7,TRBV29-1,many,TRBD2
TGTGCCAGTAGCTTAGCGGGGAGCAATCAGTCCCAGCATTTT,CASSLAGSNQSQHF,TRBJ1-5,TRBV7-9,-,-
TGCATCGTTGAAGGGGGACTCCCCTCCTACGATGAGCAGTTCTTT,CIVEGGLPSYDEQFF,TRBJ2-1,TRBV29-1,-,-
TGTGCCAGCCAGGGCCGGCTAGCGGGAGTGGTTCGTGGGGAGCTGTTTTTT,CASQGRLAGVVRGELFF,TRBJ2-2,TRBV6-5,few,TRBD2
TGTGCTAGCAGTTTCGTAGCTACCCTGGGCACAGATATGCAGTATTTT,CASSFVATLGTDMQYF,TRBJ2-3,TRBV12-3/TRBV12-4,once,-
TGTGCCACCAGTGACCCAGGCGGTAGCTCCTACGAGCAGTACTTC,CATSDPGGSSYEQYF,TRBJ2-7,TRBV6-1,-,-
TGTGCCAGCAGTGAACTGTTCTTGAGGGGGGAGCTGTTTTTT,CASSELFLRGELFF,TRBJ2-2,TRBV6-1,medium-sized,-
TGTGCCAGCAGCCAAGAGGGCTCCTACAATGTGCAGTTCTTC,CASSQEGSYNVQFF,TRBJ2-1,TRBV4-2,-,-
TGTGCCAGCGCCGAGGGAGGGGGCGCGTCGTTTGAGACCCAGCACTTC,CASAEGGGASFETQHF,TRBJ2-5,TRBV11-2,-,-
TGTGCCAGCAGCCCCTTACTAGGGTTCGACAATGAGCAGTTCTTC,CASSPLLGFDNEQFF,TRBJ2-1,TRBV14,once,-
TGTGCCAGCAGTTATCCAGGGGAGGTCTATGACTACACATTC,CASSYPGEVYDYTF,TRBJ1-2,TRBV6-6,-,-
TGTGCCAGCAGCTTGATTGGGACAGGTTCCTACGAGCAGTACTTC,CASSLIGTGSYEQYF,TRBJ2-7,TRBV7-9,-,TRBD1
TGCAGTGTTGAGGTCAGGGGGCTGAGGGAGACCCAGTACTTC,CSVEVRGLRETQYF,TRBJ2-5,TRBV29-1,-,TRBD1